Below are 2 T cell receptor beta chains sequenced from a single sample in a study of shared clonotypes between healthy human individuals (dated by TCRdb to 2018 to 2021). CD8 naive samples were obtained by positive selection for CCR7 among CD45RO-negative cells, yielding a CD45RA+CCR7+ population from which TemRA cells were excluded. Library prep was done by the immunoSEQ multiplex PCR assay. Not all clones reach the TCRdb copy of this immuneACCESS table, which keeps in-frame sequences only. Checked studies attribute under half of the gap to unresolved V genes and leave the rest unexplained. Across this sample there are about 870,000 clones, with 80% to 95% seen only once. Clones ranked in the top ten supply more than 20% of the sample. Material for sequencing was naive CD8+ T cells sorted from blood. This specimen's cell subset or site label, interpreted: CD45RA+CCR7+. The origin of the receptors is a man aged 30 to 45 in good health.

This chain connects TRBV6-5 to TRBJ1-1; possible D gene TRBD1, 5 bases. The CDR3 extends over 13 amino acids. V was clipped by 2 bases and J by 4 bases, with 8 bases between them. Looked up from germline, CDR1 is MNHEY and CDR2 is SVGAGI. The CDR3 sequence is CASSYGQGTEAFF. The CDR3 DNA sequence: TGTGCCAGCAGTTACGGGCAGGGCACTGAAGCTTTCTTT.

The chain combines TRBV27 with TRBJ2-5; the match to TRBD1 covers 8 bases. The CDR3 is made up of 13 amino acids. CDR1 is MNHEY, CDR2 SMNVEV, per germline (reference sequence). With 5 bases clipped from V and 5 bases from J, the junction kept 4 bases outside the gene matches. CDR3 sequence reads: CASSKTGAETQYF. Written as DNA, the CDR3 is TGTGCCAGCAGTAAGACAGGGGCGGAGACCCAGTACTTC.